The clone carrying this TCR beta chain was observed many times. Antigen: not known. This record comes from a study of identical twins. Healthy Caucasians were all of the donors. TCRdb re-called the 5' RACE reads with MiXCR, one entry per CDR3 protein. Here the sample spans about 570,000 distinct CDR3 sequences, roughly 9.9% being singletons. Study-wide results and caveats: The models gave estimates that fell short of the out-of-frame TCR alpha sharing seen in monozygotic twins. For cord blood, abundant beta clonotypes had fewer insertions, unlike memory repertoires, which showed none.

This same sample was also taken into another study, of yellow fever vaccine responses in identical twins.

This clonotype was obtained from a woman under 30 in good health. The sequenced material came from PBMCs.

CDR3 residues: CASSSPGQKTEKLFF. The DNA of the CDR3 is TGTGCCAGCAGCTCCCCGGGACAGAAAACCGAAAAACTGTTTTTT. The chain has TRBV7-8 and TRBJ1-4; 7 positions match TRBD1. Germline V gene lookup returns CDR1 SGHVS and CDR2 FQNEAQ. V gave up 4 bases and J gave up 8 bases; unmatched junction bases: 10. The CDR3 has 15 amino acids.